One sample yielded the 6 T cell receptor beta chains listed below, sequenced in a study of OX40 agonist ivuxolimab in advanced cancers. Measured with immunoSEQ multiplex PCR; TCRdb has only the in-frame clones, and not every one. The sample holds roughly 80,000 clones, approximately 85% seen once. The sequenced sample was CD4+ or CD8+ T cells sorted from blood, obtained in a trial of the OX40 agonist ivuxolimab. These receptors were obtained from an adult with an advanced solid tumor such as melanoma, head and neck, liver or kidney cancer.

This clone appeared once. V gene TRBV29-1 combines with J gene TRBJ1-4, with D possibly being TRBD1 (5 bases). The CDR3 runs 12 residues. CDR1 and CDR2 from the germline V gene are SQVTM and ANQGSEA. V gave up 7 bases and J gave up 8 bases, with 14 bases separating them. CDR3 bases: TGCAGCGCCCGAGGGGCAGCAGAAAAACTGTTTTTT. Protein: CSARGAAEKLFF.

This sequence joins TRBV6-5 and TRBJ2-1; 8 positions agree with TRBD2. The CDR3 covers 15 residues. CDR1 is MNHEY, CDR2 SVGAGI, per germline. J was trimmed by 5 bases and V by 6 bases; bases with no gene match: 9. The CDR3 protein is CASRRGLAGNNEQFF. CDR3 sequence (DNA): TGTGCCAGCAGGCGCGGACTAGCCGGCAACAATGAGCAGTTCTTC.

This clone was detected only a few times. The genes are TRBV6-1 and TRBJ2-5, with 8 positions matching TRBD2. Germline V gene sequence: CDR1 MNHNS, CDR2 SASEGT. The V gene end was trimmed by 2 bases and the J gene end by 5 bases; junction bases not matched to a gene: 10. This CDR3 has 16 amino acids. The chain's CDR3 is CASSEYRGVAGETQYF. The CDR3 coding sequence is TGTGCCAGCAGTGAATACCGGGGCGTAGCGGGGGAGACCCAGTACTTC.

This rearrangement joins TRBV18 to TRBJ2-6, with 7 positions matching TRBD1. The V gene's germline CDR1 is KGHSH and CDR2 LQKENI. The J segment lost 1 base and the V segment lost 0 bases, leaving 9 bases of the junction unmatched. The CDR3 is made up of 19 amino acids. In DNA, the CDR3 is TGTGCCAGCTCACCACCGAAAGGGGGCTTAGAGTCTGGGGCCAACGTCCTGACTTTC. It specifies CASSPPKGGLESGANVLTF.

This clone came up many times. The V and J genes are TRBV14 and TRBJ2-5; D gene uncertain. V lost 1 base and J 7 bases, leaving 7 bases between the germline ends. CDR3 size: 12 residues. Looked up from germline, CDR1 is SGHDN and CDR2 is FVKESK. The CDR3 loop is CASSQAGRTQYF. Here the CDR3 DNA reads TGTGCCAGCAGCCAAGCAGGCCGGACCCAGTACTTC.

This chain connects TRBV9 to TRBJ2-7; TRBD2 matches at 11 bases. Germline-derived CDR1 and CDR2 are SGDLS and YYNGEE. This CDR3 contains 17 residues. Trimming took 0 bases from V and 0 from J; bases not matched to a gene: 5. CDR3 region: CASSVGTSGWSSYEQYF. In DNA form, the CDR3 reads TGTGCCAGCAGCGTAGGGACTAGCGGGTGGAGCTCCTACGAGCAGTACTTC.